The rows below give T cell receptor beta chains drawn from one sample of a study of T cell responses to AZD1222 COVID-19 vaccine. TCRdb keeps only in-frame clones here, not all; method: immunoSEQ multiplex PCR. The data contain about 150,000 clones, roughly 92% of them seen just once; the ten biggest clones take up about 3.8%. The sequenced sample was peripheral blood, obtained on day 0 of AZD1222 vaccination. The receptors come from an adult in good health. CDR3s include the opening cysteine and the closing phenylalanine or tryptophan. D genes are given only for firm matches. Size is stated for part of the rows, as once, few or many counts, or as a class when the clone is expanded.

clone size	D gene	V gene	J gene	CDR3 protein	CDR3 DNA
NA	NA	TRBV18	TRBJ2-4	CASSPVDSQNIQYF	TGTGCCAGCTCACCAGTGGACAGCCAAAACATTCAGTACTTC
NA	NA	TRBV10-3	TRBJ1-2	CAISERSTYGYTF	TGTGCCATCAGTGAACGGAGTACTTATGGCTACACCTTC
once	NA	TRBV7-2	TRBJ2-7	CASSLRRVLSYEQYF	TGTGCCAGCAGCTTACGCAGGGTCTTGTCCTACGAGCAGTACTTC
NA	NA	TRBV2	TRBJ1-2	CASNPSNYGYTF	TGTGCCAGCAACCCATCCAACTATGGCTACACCTTC
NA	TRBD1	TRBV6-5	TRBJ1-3	CASGAGTGTGNTIYF	TGTGCCAGCGGGGCCGGGACAGGGACTGGAAACACCATATATTTT
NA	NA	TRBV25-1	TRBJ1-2	CASSELTKGYTF	TGTGCCAGCAGTGAATTGACGAAGGGCTACACCTTC
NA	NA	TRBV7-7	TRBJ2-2	CASSPLVSRVGELFF	TGTGCCAGCAGCCCCCTAGTTTCCAGGGTCGGGGAGCTGTTTTTT
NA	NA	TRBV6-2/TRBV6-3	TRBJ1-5	CASSYSGRYSNQPQHF	TGTGCCAGCAGTTACTCGGGCAGATATAGCAATCAGCCCCAGCATTTT
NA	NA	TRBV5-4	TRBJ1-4	CASNLRGTNEKLFF	TGTGCCAGCAACCTAAGGGGTACTAATGAAAAACTGTTTTTT
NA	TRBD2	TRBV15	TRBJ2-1	CATSRSLAGGNEQFF	TGTGCCACCAGCAGGAGTCTAGCGGGAGGTAATGAGCAGTTCTTC
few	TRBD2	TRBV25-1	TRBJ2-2	CASSLGTSRSNTGELFF	TGTGCCAGCAGTCTTGGGACTAGCCGTTCGAACACCGGGGAGCTGTTTTTT
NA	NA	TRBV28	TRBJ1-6	CASSPYNSPLHF	TGTGCCAGCAGTCCTTATAATTCACCCCTCCACTTT
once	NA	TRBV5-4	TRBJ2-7	CASSLVGQGHEQYF	TGTGCCAGCAGCTTGGTGGGGCAGGGGCACGAGCAGTACTTC
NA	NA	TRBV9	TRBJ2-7	CASSTTQSSYEQYF	TGTGCCAGCAGCACCACCCAAAGCTCCTACGAGCAGTACTTC
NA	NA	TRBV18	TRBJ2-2	CASSPLPETENTGELFF	TGTGCCAGCTCACCACTTCCCGAGACTGAGAACACCGGGGAGCTGTTTTTT
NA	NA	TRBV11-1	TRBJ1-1	CASSRQGGTEAFF	TGTGCCAGCAGCAGGCAAGGGGGCACTGAAGCTTTCTTT
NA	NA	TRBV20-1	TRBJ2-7	CSAPWRYEQYF	TGCAGTGCTCCTTGGCGGTACGAGCAGTACTTC
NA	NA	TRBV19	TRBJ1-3	CASRVGQGRNTIYF	TGTGCCAGTAGAGTGGGGCAGGGAAGAAACACCATATATTTT
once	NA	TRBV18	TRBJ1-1	CASSSSFAEAFF	TGTGCCAGCTCAAGTTCTTTCGCTGAAGCTTTCTTT
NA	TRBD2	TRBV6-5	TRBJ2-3	CATNAGGGVYTQYF	TGTGCTACAAACGCGGGAGGGGGGGTATATACGCAGTATTTT
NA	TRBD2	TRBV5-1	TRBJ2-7	CASSPGTSSYEQYF	TGCGCCAGCAGCCCCGGGACTAGCTCCTACGAGCAGTACTTC
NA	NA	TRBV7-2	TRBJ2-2	CASSLSGTTGELFF	TGTGCCAGCAGCTTATCTGGGACCACCGGGGAGCTGTTTTTT
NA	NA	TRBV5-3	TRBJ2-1	CARSLGLRESSYNEQFF	TGTGCCAGAAGCTTGGGACTCAGGGAGAGCTCCTACAATGAGCAGTTCTTC
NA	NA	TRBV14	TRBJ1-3	CASSQGISGNTIYF	TGTGCCAGCAGCCAGGGGATCTCTGGAAACACCATATATTTT
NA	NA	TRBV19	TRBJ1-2	CASSIGGHRVGLYGYTF	TGTGCCAGTAGTATAGGGGGACACAGGGTCGGACTCTATGGCTACACCTTC
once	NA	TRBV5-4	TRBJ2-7	CAPSGGAESHEQYF	TGTGCTCCCTCTGGGGGGGCAGAAAGTCACGAGCAGTACTTC
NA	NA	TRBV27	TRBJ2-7	CASSQQGAEQYF	TGTGCCAGCAGTCAACAGGGTGCCGAGCAGTACTTC
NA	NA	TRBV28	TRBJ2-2	CASSSILVHDWELFF	TGTGCCAGCAGTTCCATCTTAGTTCATGACTGGGAGCTGTTTTTT
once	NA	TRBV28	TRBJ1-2	CASSPETPTGLYGYTF	TGTGCCAGCAGTCCCGAAACACCGACAGGCCTCTATGGCTACACCTTC
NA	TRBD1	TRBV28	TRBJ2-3	CASSLWQGQARTLTDTQYF	TGTGCCAGCAGTTTATGGCAGGGACAGGCTCGTACTCTCACAGATACGCAGTATTTT
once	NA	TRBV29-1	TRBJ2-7	CSVETSGTPYEQYF	TGCAGCGTTGAAACCTCCGGGACCCCCTACGAGCAGTACTTC
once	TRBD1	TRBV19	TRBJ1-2	CASRSVDRENYGYTF	TGTGCCAGCCGGAGCGTCGACAGGGAGAACTATGGCTACACCTTC
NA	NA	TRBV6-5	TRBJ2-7	CASSYSSGEWAGEQYF	TGTGCCAGCAGTTACTCGAGTGGGGAATGGGCTGGCGAGCAGTACTTC
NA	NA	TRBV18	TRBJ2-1	CASSPGNEQFF	TGTGCCAGCTCACCGGGGAATGAGCAGTTCTTC
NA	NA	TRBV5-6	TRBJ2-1	CASSPTRLGYNEQFF	TGTGCCAGCAGCCCTACCCGACTCGGGTACAATGAGCAGTTCTTC
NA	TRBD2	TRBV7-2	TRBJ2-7	CASSLRDSRASGVFYEQYF	TGTGCCAGCAGCCTCCGGGACAGCAGGGCTAGCGGGGTCTTCTACGAGCAGTACTTC
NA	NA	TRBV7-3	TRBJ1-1	CASSLTGGGIGNTEAFF	TGTGCCAGCAGCTTAACGGGAGGCGGTATTGGGAACACTGAAGCTTTCTTT
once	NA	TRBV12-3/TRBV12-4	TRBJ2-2	CASTIGNTGELFF	TGTGCCAGCACAATCGGGAACACCGGGGAGCTGTTTTTT
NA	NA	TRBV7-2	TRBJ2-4	CASSFGAGPGVVQYF	TGTGCCAGCAGCTTTGGGGCGGGACCCGGGGTTGTTCAGTACTTC
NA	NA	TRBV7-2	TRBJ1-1	CASSSGQPTIAFF	TGTGCCAGCAGCTCCGGACAGCCTACAATTGCTTTCTTT
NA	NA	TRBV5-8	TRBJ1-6	CASSPGTPSSYNSPLHF	TGTGCCAGCAGCCCCGGGACTCCGAGCTCCTATAATTCACCCCTCCACTTT
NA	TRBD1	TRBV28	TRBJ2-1	CASSDRGNNEQFF	TGTGCCAGCAGCGACAGGGGGAACAATGAGCAGTTCTTC
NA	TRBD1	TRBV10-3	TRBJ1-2	CAISRDRGQNYGYTF	TGTGCCATCAGTCGGGACAGGGGGCAGAACTATGGCTACACCTTC
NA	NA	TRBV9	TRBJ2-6	CASRERESGANVLTF	TGTGCCAGCAGAGAACGGGAGTCTGGGGCCAACGTCCTGACTTTC